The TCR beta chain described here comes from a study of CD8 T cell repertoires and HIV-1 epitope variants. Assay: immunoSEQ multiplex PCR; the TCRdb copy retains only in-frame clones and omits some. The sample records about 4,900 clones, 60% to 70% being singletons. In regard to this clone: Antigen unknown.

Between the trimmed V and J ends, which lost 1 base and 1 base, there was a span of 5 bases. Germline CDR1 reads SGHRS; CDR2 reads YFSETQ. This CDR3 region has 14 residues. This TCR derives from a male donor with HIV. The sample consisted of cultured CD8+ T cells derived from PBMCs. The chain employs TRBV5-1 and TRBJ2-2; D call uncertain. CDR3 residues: CASSLYGNTGELFF. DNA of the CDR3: TGCGCCAGCAGCTTGTACGGGAACACCGGGGAGCTGTTTTTT.